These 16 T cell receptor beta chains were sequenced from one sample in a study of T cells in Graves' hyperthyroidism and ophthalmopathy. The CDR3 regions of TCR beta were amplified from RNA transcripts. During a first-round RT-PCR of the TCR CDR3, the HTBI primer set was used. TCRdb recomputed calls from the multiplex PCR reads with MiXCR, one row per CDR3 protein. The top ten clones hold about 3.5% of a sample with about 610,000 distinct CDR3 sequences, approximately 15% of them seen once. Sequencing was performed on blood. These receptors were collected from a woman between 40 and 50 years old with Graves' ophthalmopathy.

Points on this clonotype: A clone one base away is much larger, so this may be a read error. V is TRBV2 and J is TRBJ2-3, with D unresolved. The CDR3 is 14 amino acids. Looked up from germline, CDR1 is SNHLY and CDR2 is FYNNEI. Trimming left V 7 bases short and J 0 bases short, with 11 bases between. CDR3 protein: CASIPDTSTDTQYF. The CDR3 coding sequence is TGTGCCAGCATACCAGATACTAGCACAGATACGCAGTATTTT.

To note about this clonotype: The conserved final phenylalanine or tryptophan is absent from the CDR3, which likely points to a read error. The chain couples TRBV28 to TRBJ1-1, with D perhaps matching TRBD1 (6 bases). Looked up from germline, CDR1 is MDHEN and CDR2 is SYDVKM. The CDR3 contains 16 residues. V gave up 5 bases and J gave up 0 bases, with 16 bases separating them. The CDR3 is CASSDDPTGLNTEAFS. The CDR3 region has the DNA TGTGCCAGCAGTGATGACCCCACAGGGTTGAACACTGAAGCTTTCTCT.

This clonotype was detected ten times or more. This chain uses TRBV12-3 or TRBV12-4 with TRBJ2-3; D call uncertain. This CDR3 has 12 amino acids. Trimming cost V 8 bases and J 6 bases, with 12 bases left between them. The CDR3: CASRKSGDTQYF. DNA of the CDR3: TGTGCCAGCCGTAAGTCCGGGGATACGCAGTATTTT.

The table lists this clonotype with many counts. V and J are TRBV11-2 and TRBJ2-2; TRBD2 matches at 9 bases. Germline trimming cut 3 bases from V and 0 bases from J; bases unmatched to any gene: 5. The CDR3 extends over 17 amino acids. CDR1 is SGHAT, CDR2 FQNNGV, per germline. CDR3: CASSFGGRAANTGELFF. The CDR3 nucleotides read TGTGCCAGCAGCTTTGGCGGGAGGGCCGCGAACACCGGGGAGCTGTTTTTT.

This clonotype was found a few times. Here the CDR3 DNA reads TGCAGTGCTAGAGATCCGGCAGGGGTTTATGGCTACACCTTC. Translated: CSARDPAGVYGYTF. The rearrangement uses TRBV20-1 and TRBJ1-2, with D perhaps TRBD1 (6 bases). The ends were cut back, 0 bases at V and 5 bases at J, with 13 bases in the middle. From germline, CDR1 is DFQATT and CDR2 SNEGSKA (reference sequence). The CDR3 sequence is 14 residues long.

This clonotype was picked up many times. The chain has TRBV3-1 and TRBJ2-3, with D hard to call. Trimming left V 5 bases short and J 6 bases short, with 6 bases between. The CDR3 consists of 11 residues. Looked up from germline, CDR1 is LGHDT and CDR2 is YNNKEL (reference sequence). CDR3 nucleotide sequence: TGTGCCAGCAGCGCAATTGATACGCAGTATTTT. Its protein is CASSAIDTQYF.

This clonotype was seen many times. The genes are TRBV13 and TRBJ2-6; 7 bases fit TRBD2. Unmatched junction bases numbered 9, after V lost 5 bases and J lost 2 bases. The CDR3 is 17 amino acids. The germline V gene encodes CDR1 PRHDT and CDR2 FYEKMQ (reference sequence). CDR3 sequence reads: CASSTQLASAGANVLTF. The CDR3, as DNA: TGTGCCAGCAGCACCCAACTAGCGTCGGCTGGGGCCAACGTCCTGACTTTC.

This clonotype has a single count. CDR3 amino acids: CASSLDPRASGGYEQYF. DNA of the CDR3: TGTGCCAGCAGCTTAGACCCCCGGGCTAGCGGGGGCTACGAGCAGTACTTC. The genes are TRBV11-2 and TRBJ2-7; the match to TRBD2 covers 10 bases. CDR3 length: 17 amino acids. J gave up 3 bases and V 0 bases, and 8 bases lay outside the gene matches. Per the germline V gene, CDR1 is SGHAT and CDR2 is FQNNGV.

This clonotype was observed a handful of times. CDR3 amino acids: CSAVFLDYGYTF. CDR3 DNA: TGCAGTGCTGTGTTTTTGGACTATGGCTACACCTTC. The gene calls are TRBV20-1 and TRBJ1-2; unclear D gene. Germline CDR1 reads DFQATT; CDR2 reads SNEGSKA (reference sequence). The germline V and J ends were trimmed by 5 bases and 3 bases, with 10 bases remaining between them. The CDR3 loop spans 12 amino acids.

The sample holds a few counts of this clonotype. CDR3 in amino acids: CATDSRGNQETQYF. CDR3 nucleotide sequence: TGTGCCACCGACTCCAGGGGGAACCAAGAGACCCAGTACTTC. The chain carries TRBV10-3 and TRBJ2-5; 7 bases are shared with TRBD1. Looked up from germline, CDR1 is ENHRY and CDR2 is SYGVKD. CDR3 length: 14 amino acids. V lost 10 bases and J lost 0; bases outside the gene matches: 8.

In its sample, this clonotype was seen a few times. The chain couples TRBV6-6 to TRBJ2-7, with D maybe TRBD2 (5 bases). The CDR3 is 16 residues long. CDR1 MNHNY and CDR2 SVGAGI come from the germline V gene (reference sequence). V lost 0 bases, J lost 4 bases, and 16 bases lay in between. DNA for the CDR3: TGTGCCAGCAGTTACTCGAGCCCAAGAGCGGCTTACGAGCAGTACTTC. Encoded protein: CASSYSSPRAAYEQYF.

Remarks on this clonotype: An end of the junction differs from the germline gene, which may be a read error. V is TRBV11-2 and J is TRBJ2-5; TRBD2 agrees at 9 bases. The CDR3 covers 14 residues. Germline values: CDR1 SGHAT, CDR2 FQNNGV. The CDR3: CACSLGLAGETQYF. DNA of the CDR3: TGTGCCTGCAGCTTAGGGCTAGCGGGGGAGACCCAGTACTTC. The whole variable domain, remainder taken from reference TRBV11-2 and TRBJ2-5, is EAGVAQSPRYKIIEKRQSVAFWCNPISGHATLYWYQQILGQGPKLLIQFQNNGVVDDSQLPKDRFSAERLKGVDSTLKIQPAKLEDSAVYLCACSLGLAGETQYFGPGTRLLVL.

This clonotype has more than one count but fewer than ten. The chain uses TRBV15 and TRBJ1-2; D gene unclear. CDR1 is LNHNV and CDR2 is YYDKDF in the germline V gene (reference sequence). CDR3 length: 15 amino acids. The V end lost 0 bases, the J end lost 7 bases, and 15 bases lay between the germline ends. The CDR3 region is CATSRDSGLLFGYTF. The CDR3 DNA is TGTGCCACCAGCAGAGATAGCGGGCTCCTATTTGGCTACACCTTC.

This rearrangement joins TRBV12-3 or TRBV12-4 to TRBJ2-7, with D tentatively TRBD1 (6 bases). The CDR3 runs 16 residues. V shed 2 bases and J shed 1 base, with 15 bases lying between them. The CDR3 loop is CASSLRGQGVSYEQYF. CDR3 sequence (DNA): TGTGCCAGCAGTTTACGGGGACAAGGGGTGTCCTACGAGCAGTACTTC.

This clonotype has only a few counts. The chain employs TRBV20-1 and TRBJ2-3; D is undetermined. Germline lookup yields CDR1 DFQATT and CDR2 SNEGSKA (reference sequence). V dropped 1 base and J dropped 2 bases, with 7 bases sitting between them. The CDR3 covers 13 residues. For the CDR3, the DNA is TGCAGTGCTAGAGCATACCCCACAGATACGCAGTATTTT. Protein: CSARAYPTDTQYF.

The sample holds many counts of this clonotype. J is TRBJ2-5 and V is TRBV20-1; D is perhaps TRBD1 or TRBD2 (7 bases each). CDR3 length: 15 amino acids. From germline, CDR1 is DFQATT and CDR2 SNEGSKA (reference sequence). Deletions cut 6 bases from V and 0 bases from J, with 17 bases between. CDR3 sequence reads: CSARGGAGDQETQYF. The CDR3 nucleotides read TGCAGTGCCAGGGGGGGGGCGGGGGACCAAGAGACCCAGTACTTC.